The clone carrying this T cell receptor (beta chain) came up many times. This entry is derived from a study of neurological immune-mediated disorders. A single record per CDR3 protein comes from TCRdb applying MiXCR to the 5' RACE reads. Altogether just over 30,000 distinct CDR3 sequences are present, approximately 5% being singletons, with the ten largest covering around 2.1%. Trimming took 3 bases from V and 5 from J, leaving 2 bases between them. Germline V lookup: CDR1 DFQATT, CDR2 SNEGSKA (reference sequence). The CDR3 consists of 10 residues. The study built sorted libraries from fewer than 1.3 million CD4+ or CD8+ T cells.

The material sequenced was CD4+ T cells from blood. The chain combines TRBV20-1 with TRBJ2-1; no definite D call. This TCR derives from a woman in her fifties or sixties in good health. This chain's CDR3 is CSARDNEQFF. The CDR3 coding sequence is TGCAGTGCTAGGGACAATGAGCAGTTCTTC.